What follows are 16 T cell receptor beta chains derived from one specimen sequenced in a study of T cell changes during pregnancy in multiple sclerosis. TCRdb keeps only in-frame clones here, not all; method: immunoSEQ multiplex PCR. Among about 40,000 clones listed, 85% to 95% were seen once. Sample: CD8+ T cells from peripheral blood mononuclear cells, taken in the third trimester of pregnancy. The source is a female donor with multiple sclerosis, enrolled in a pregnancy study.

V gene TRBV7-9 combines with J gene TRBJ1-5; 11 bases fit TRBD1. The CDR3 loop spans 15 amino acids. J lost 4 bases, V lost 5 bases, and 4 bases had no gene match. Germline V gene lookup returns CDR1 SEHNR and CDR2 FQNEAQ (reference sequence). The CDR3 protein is CASSPGTGGNQPQHF. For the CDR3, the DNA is TGTGCCAGCAGCCCCGGGACAGGGGGAAATCAGCCCCAGCATTTT.

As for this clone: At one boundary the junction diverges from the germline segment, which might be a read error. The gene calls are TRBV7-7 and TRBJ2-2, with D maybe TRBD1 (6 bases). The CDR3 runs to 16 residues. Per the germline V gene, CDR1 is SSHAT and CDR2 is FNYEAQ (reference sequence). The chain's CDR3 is CASSLSAGVGPGELFF. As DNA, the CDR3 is TGTGCTAGCAGCTTATCCGCAGGGGTTGGCCCCGGGGAGCTGTTTTTT.

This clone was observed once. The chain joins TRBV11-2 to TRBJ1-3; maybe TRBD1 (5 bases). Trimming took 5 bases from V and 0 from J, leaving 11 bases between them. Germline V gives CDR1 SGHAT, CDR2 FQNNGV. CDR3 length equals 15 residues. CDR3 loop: CASSVGGGSGNTIYF. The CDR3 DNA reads TGTGCCAGCAGCGTCGGGGGTGGCTCTGGAAACACCATATATTTT.

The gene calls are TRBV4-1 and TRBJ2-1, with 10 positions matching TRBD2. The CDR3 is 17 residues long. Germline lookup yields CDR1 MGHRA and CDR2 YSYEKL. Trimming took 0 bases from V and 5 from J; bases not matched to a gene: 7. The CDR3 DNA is TGCGCCAGCAGCCAAGAAGGCAGCGGGGGGGCAAACAATGAGCAGTTCTTC. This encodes CASSQEGSGGANNEQFF.

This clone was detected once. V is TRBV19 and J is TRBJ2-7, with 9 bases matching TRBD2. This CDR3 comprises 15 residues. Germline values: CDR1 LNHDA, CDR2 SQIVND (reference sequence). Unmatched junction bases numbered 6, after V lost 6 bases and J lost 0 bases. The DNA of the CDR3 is TGTGCCAGTAGACCGACTAGCGGAAGCTCCTACGAGCAGTACTTC. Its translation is CASRPTSGSSYEQYF.

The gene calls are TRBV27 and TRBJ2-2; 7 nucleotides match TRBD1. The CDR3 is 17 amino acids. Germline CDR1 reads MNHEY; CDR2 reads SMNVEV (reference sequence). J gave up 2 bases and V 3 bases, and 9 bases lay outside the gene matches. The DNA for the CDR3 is TGTGCCAGCAGTTTTAGTGTTGGGGACAGAAACACCGGGGAGCTGTTTTTT. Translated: CASSFSVGDRNTGELFF.

The CDR3 reads CASSLAENTGELFF. The CDR3 nucleotides read TGTGCCAGCAGTCTAGCGGAGAACACCGGGGAGCTGTTTTTT. This chain uses TRBV6-5 with TRBJ2-2, with TRBD2 identical over 7 bases. V shed 5 bases and J 1 base; nucleotides not matched to a gene: 1. Germline lookup yields CDR1 MNHEY and CDR2 SVGAGI. The CDR3 loop spans 14 amino acids.

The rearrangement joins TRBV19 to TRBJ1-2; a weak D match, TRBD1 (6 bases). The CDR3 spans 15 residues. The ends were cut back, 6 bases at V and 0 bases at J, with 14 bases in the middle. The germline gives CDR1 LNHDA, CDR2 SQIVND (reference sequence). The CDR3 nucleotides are TGTGCCAGTAGGGAGGACAGAGAAACTAACTATGGCTACACCTTC. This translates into CASREDRETNYGYTF.

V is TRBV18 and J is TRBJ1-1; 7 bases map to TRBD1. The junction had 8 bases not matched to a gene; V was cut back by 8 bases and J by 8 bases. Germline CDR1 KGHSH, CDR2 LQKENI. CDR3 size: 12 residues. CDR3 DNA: TGTGCCAGCACAGCAGGGGGTGGGGAAGCTTTCTTT. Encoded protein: CASTAGGGEAFF.

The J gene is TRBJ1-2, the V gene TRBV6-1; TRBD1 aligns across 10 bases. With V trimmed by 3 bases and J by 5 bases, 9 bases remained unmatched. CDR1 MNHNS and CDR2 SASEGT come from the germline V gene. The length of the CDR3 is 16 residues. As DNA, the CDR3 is TGTGCCAGCAGTGACCCCCGACAGGGGGCCAGGTATGGCTACACCTTC. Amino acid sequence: CASSDPRQGARYGYTF.

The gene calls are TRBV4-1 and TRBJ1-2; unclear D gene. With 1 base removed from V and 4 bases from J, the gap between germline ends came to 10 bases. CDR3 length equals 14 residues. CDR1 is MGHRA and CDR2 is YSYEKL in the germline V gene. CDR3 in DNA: TGCGCCAGCAGCCAAGGAGAGGGAGGCTATGGCTACACCTTC. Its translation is CASSQGEGGYGYTF.

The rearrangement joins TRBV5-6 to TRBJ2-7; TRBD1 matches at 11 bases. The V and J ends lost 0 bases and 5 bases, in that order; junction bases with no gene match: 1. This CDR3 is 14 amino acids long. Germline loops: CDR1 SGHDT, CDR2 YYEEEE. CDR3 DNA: TGTGCCAGCAGCTTGGGGGACAGGGGGAACGAGCAGTACTTC. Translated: CASSLGDRGNEQYF.

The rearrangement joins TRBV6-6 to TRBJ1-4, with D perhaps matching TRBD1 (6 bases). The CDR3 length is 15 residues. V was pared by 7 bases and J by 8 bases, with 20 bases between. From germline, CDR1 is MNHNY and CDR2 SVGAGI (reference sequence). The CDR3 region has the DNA TGTGCCAGCAACGGGCAGGGGATCTATCAGGAAAAACTGTTTTTT. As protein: CASNGQGIYQEKLFF.

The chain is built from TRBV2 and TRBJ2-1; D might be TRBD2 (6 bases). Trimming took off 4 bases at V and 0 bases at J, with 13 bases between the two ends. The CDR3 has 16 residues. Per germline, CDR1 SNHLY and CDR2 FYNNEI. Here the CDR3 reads CASSGRAGSSYNEQFF. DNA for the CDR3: TGTGCCAGCAGTGGAAGGGCGGGGAGCTCCTACAATGAGCAGTTCTTC.

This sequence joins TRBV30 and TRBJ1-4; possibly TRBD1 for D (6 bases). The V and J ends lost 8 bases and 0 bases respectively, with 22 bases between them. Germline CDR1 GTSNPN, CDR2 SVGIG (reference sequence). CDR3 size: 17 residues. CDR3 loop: CAGTLDRIDATNEKLFF. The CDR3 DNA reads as TGTGCCGGGACCCTGGACAGAATCGATGCAACTAATGAAAAACTGTTTTTT.

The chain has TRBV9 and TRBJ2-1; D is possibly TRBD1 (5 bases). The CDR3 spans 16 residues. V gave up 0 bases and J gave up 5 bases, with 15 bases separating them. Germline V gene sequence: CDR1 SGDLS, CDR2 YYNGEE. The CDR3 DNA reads TGTGCCAGCAGCGTAGGCCACACAGGAATCGACAATGAGCAGTTCTTC. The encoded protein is CASSVGHTGIDNEQFF.